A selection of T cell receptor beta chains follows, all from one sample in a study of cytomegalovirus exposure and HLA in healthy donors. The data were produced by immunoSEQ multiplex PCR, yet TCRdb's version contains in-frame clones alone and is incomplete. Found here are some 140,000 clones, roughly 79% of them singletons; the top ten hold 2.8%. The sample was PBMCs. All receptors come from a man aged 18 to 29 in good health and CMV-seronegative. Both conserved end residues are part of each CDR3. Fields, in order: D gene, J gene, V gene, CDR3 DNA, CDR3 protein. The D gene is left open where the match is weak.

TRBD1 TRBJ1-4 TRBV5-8 TGTGCCAGCAGCTATGGGACAGGGGGCGCAACTAATGAAAAACTGTTTTTT CASSYGTGGATNEKLFF
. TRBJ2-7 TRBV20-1 TGCAGTGCTAGACCGGCCTACGAGCAGTACTTC CSARPAYEQYF
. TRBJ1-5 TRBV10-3 TGTGCCATCAGGGCGGGGTTGGGGATCAATCAGCCCCAGCATTTT CAIRAGLGINQPQHF
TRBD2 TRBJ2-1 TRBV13 TGTGCCAGCAGCGCACCGGGACTAGCGTATTCCTACAATGAGCAGTTCTTC CASSAPGLAYSYNEQFF
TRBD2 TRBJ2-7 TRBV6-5 TGTGCCAGCAGTCTTAGCGGGGGGGTCTCCTACGAGCAGTACTTC CASSLSGGVSYEQYF
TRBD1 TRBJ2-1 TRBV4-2 TGTGCCAGCAGCCGAGAGGATCCCGCAGGGGGCGCCTACAATGAGCAGTTCTTC CASSREDPAGGAYNEQFF
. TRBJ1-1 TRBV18 TGTGCCAGCTCATCAAATGCAGGGTGGGACACTGAAGCTTTCTTT CASSSNAGWDTEAFF
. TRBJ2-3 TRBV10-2 TGCGCCAGCAGTGCCCCGGCAGGGGTGACAGATACGCAGTATTTT CASSAPAGVTDTQYF
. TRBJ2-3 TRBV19 TGTGCCAGTAGTATAGTCGGGAACACAGATACGCAGTATTTT CASSIVGNTDTQYF
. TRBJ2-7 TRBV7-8 TGTGCCAGCAGCTTAGGAAAACGGGACATCAACGAGCAGTACTTC CASSLGKRDINEQYF